The 9 T cell receptor beta chains in this list originate from one sample, sequenced in a study of T cell repertoires and Cas9 in healthy adults. This table comes from immunoSEQ multiplex PCR, and its TCRdb copy is limited to in-frame clones, with some not included. This table has some 15,000 clones, roughly 89% appearing once. Material for sequencing was Tregs (CD4+, CD25+, CD127-, CD137-, CD154-) from PBMCs; culture status not recorded. The receptors derive from a human donor in good health.

The chain employs TRBV5-6 and TRBJ2-1; no clear D gene. The CDR3 totals 11 residues. V lost 2 bases and J 4 bases, leaving 1 base between the germline ends. Germline assignment: CDR1 SGHDT and CDR2 YYEEEE. CDR3 DNA: TGTGCCAGCAGCTTATACAATGAGCAGTTCTTC. This codes for CASSLYNEQFF.

The genes are TRBV18 and TRBJ1-2; D is undetermined. Germline CDR1 is KGHSH and CDR2 is LQKENI. The ends were cut back, 4 bases at V and 1 base at J, with 10 bases in the middle. There are 14 residues in the CDR3. The CDR3 sequence: CASSQTGFNYGYTF. The CDR3 DNA sequence: TGTGCCAGCTCACAGACCGGGTTTAACTATGGCTACACCTTC.

V and J are TRBV19 and TRBJ2-7, with D perhaps TRBD1 (6 bases). The CDR3 covers 13 residues. Germline V gene data show CDR1 as LNHDA and CDR2 as SQIVND (reference sequence). Trimming left V 6 bases short and J 7 bases short, with 16 bases between. The chain's CDR3 is CASSNRVSGEQYF. The CDR3 DNA sequence: TGTGCCAGTAGCAACAGGGTATCGGGGGAGCAGTACTTC.

This sequence joins TRBV6-5 and TRBJ1-2; tentative D call: TRBD1 (5 bases). The V end lost 4 bases, the J end lost 6 bases, and 18 bases lay between the germline ends. The CDR3 length is 15 residues. Per the germline V gene, CDR1 is MNHEY and CDR2 is SVGAGI. As DNA, the CDR3 is TGTGCCAGCAGTTCGGCCCGACGACAGCGAGATGGCTACACCTTC. As protein: CASSSARRQRDGYTF.

In this sample, this clone turned up once. V usage is TRBV6-5 and J usage is TRBJ2-1, with 8 bases lining up with TRBD2. Germline assignment: CDR1 MNHEY and CDR2 SVGAGI. Trimming at V came to 4 bases and at J to 4 bases, leaving 3 bases not matched to a gene. The CDR3 extends over 14 amino acids. CDR3 in amino acids: CASSLAGRYNEQFF. Here the CDR3 DNA reads TGTGCCAGCAGTTTAGCGGGGAGGTACAATGAGCAGTTCTTC.

The chain joins TRBV7-8 to TRBJ2-7, with TRBD1 matching over 7 bases. CDR3 length: 14 amino acids. Germline V gene sequence: CDR1 SGHVS, CDR2 FQNEAQ. V dropped 6 bases and J dropped 0; count of bases not matched to a gene: 5. CDR3: CASRKRQGSYEQYF. CDR3 nucleotide sequence: TGTGCCAGCAGGAAAAGACAGGGCTCCTACGAGCAGTACTTC.

This sequence joins TRBV18 and TRBJ2-2; maybe TRBD1 (5 bases). There are 15 residues in the CDR3. The germline V and J ends were trimmed by 3 bases and 7 bases, with 15 bases remaining between them. Germline CDR1 KGHSH, CDR2 LQKENI. CDR3 coding DNA: TGTGCCAGCTCACCGGTCTTGACAGCTTACGGGGAGCTGTTTTTT. Protein product: CASSPVLTAYGELFF.

This sequence joins TRBV19 and TRBJ2-2; tentatively, D is TRBD2 (5 bases). V was clipped by 1 base and J by 7 bases, with 10 bases between them. Germline-derived CDR1 and CDR2 are LNHDA and SQIVND (reference sequence). This CDR3 is built from 14 residues. DNA of the CDR3: TGTGCCAGTAGTATAGGGGGTGGGAGCGGGGAGCTGTTTTTT. Translated: CASSIGGGSGELFF. Using reference TRBV19 and TRBJ2-2 for the parts outside the CDR3, the full variable domain is DGGITQSPKYLFRKEGQNVTLSCEQNLNHDAMYWYRQDPGQGLRLIYYSQIVNDFQKGDIAEGYSVSREKKESFPLTVTSAQKNPTAFYLCASSIGGGSGELFFGEGSRLTVL.

The chain joins TRBV19 to TRBJ2-5; D might be TRBD2 (6 bases). Germline values: CDR1 LNHDA, CDR2 SQIVND (reference sequence). The CDR3 has 17 residues. The germline V and J ends were trimmed by 3 bases and 5 bases, with 22 bases remaining between them. The CDR3, as DNA: TGTGCCAGTAGTATCAGGCCAGGACTAAAAAAGGGGGAGACCCAGTACTTC. Protein sequence: CASSIRPGLKKGETQYF.